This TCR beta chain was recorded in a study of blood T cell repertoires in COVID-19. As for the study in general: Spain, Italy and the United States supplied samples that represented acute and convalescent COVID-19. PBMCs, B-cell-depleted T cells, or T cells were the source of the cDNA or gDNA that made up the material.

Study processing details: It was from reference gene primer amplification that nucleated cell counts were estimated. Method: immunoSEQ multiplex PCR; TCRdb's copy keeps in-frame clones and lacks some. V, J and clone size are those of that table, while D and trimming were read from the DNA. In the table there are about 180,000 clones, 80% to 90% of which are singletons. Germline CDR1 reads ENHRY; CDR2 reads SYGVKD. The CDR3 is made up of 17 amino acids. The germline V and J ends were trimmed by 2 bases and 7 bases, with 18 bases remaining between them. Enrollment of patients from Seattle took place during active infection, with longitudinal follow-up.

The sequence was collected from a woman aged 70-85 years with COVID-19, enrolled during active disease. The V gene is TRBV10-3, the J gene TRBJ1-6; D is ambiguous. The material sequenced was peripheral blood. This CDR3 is CAISEGGDWGRNSPLHF. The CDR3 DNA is TGTGCCATCAGTGAGGGCGGGGATTGGGGTAGGAATTCACCCCTCCACTTT.